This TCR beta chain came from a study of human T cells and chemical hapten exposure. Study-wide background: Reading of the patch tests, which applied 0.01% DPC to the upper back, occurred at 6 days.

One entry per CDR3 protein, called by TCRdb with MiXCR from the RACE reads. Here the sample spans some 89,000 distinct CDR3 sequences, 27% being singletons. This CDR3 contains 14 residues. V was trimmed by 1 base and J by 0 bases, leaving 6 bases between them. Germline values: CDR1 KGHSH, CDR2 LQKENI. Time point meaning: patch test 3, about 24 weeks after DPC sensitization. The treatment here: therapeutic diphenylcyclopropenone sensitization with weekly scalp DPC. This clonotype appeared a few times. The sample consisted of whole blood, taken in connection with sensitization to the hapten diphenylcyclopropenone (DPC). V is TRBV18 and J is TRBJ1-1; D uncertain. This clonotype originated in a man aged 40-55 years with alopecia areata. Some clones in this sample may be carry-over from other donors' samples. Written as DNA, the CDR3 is TGTGCCAGCTCACCACAGGGAATGAACACTGAAGCTTTCTTT. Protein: CASSPQGMNTEAFF.